The clone carrying this T cell receptor beta chain has a handful of counts. The antigen is unknown. This record belongs to a study of T cells in Graves' hyperthyroidism and ophthalmopathy. Whole-study findings and limits: Blood also contained most expanded thyroid clonotypes above 0.001. A model of 13 V-J features distinguished ophthalmopathy from stable hyperthyroidism. The model identified upcoming ophthalmopathy a median approximately six months ahead of onset.

RNA transcripts were the template for amplifying TCR beta CDR3 regions. HTBI primers were employed in a first-round RT-PCR of the TCR CDR3. TCRdb re-called the multiplex PCR reads with MiXCR, one entry per CDR3 protein. The top ten hold about 73% of the sample, which has around 400,000 distinct CDR3 sequences, 25% seen once. The study excluded patients with uncontrolled infection, other autoimmune disease, pregnancy or lactation. Germline V gives CDR1 SGHTA, CDR2 FQGNSA. This CDR3 region has 16 residues. V lost 7 bases and J lost 2; bases outside the gene matches: 12. The sequenced sample was blood. The receptor comes from a middle-aged man with Graves' hyperthyroidism. V gene TRBV7-2 combines with J gene TRBJ2-7; 9 bases match TRBD2. The CDR3 DNA is TGTGCCAGCACGTGGAGGGCTAGCGGGGACACCTACGAGCAGTACTTC. Translation gives CASTWRASGDTYEQYF. Looking up the rest from reference TRBV7-2 and TRBJ2-7 gives the full variable domain: GAGVSQSPSNKVTEKGKDVELRCDPISGHTALYWYRQSLGQGLEFLIYFQGNSAPDKSGLPSDRFSAERTGGSVSTLTIQRTQQEDSAVYLCASTWRASGDTYEQYFGPGTRLTVT.